The 21 T cell receptor beta chains listed next were all sequenced from one sample in a study of CD8 T cells in ankylosing spondylitis. Overall study findings and caveats: A TCR beta motif of several highly homologous variants seemed to mark ankylosing spondylitis blood.

TCRdb re-called the 5' RACE reads with MiXCR, one entry per CDR3 protein. The sample lists fewer than 750,000 distinct CDR3 sequences, around 17% occurring once. Their antigen targets remain unknown. The sample comprised blood, either unsorted or a sorted T cell fraction (not recorded which). All receptors derive from a male donor with ankylosing spondylitis.

With regard to this clonotype: At one end the junction does not follow the germline gene, possibly because of a read error. The V and J genes are TRBV27 and TRBJ2-3; D may be TRBD1 (6 bases). Germline CDR1 and CDR2: MNHEY and SMNVEV (reference sequence). The CDR3 runs 16 residues. The CDR3 DNA is TGTGCCAGCAGTTTATTATCGCCGGACAGCATAGATACGCAGTATTTT. Protein product: CASSLLSPDSIDTQYF.

This clonotype was seen a handful of times. This sequence joins TRBV18 and TRBJ1-2; 8 bases match TRBD1. This CDR3 has 14 amino acids. CDR1 is KGHSH, CDR2 LQKENI, per germline. The ends lost 5 bases at V and 8 bases at J; junction bases unmatched: 10. The CDR3 loop is CASSTRTGPGGYTF. The CDR3 DNA reads TGTGCCAGCTCAACACGGACAGGGCCAGGCGGCTACACCTTC.

The rearrangement uses TRBV20-1 and TRBJ2-5, with unresolved D. Per the germline V gene, CDR1 is DFQATT and CDR2 is SNEGSKA (reference sequence). The CDR3 is made up of 14 amino acids. The ends were cut back, 2 bases at V and 1 base at J, with 11 bases in the middle. The CDR3 region has the DNA TGCAGTGCTAGATATCCCGGTCTCCAAGAGACCCAGTACTTC. Its protein product is CSARYPGLQETQYF.

This clonotype was detected a few times. This chain connects TRBV12-3 or TRBV12-4 to TRBJ1-5; no reliable D call. The CDR3 sequence is 14 residues long. V shed 3 bases and J shed 5 bases, with 11 bases lying between them. The CDR3 DNA follows: TGTGCCAGCAGTTTTATCGGATACCATCAGCCCCAGCATTTT. It is translated as CASSFIGYHQPQHF.

Comments on this clonotype: An end of the junction differs from the germline gene, which may be a read error. The genes are TRBV5-1 and TRBJ2-7; possibly TRBD1 for D (7 bases). The CDR3 loop spans 15 amino acids. In germline, CDR1 is SGHRS, CDR2 YFSETQ. The DNA for the CDR3 is TGCGCCAGCAGCTCCCAGGGGGGTCCACGGGACGAGCAGTGCTTC. Translated: CASSSQGGPRDEQCF.

This clonotype was detected many times. This chain joins TRBV12-3 or TRBV12-4 and TRBJ2-3; maybe TRBD2 (5 bases). CDR3 size: 13 residues. With 3 bases removed from V and 9 bases from J, the gap between germline ends came to 13 bases. This CDR3 reads CASSFSLAATQYF. The DNA for the CDR3 is TGTGCCAGCAGTTTTTCCCTAGCTGCCACGCAGTATTTT.

There are a few counts of this clonotype. In DNA, the CDR3 is TGCAGTGCTATGGGGGTGGGTGAGCAGTTCTTC. As protein: CSAMGVGEQFF. This chain joins TRBV20-1 and TRBJ2-1; D may correspond to TRBD1 or TRBD2 (5 bases each). The CDR3 consists of 11 residues. Trimming removed 4 bases from V and 9 bases from J, with 10 bases in between. Germline CDR1 reads DFQATT; CDR2 reads SNEGSKA (reference sequence).

This clonotype was recorded at least ten times. CDR3 sequence: CASSPRTGLNTEAFF. The CDR3 DNA reads as TGTGCCAGCAGCCCTCGGACAGGGTTGAACACTGAAGCTTTCTTT. The chain employs TRBV12-3 or TRBV12-4 and TRBJ1-1, with 8 bases identical to TRBD1. The ends lost 6 bases at V and 0 bases at J; junction bases unmatched: 6. The CDR3 has 15 residues.

The rearrangement uses TRBV12-3 or TRBV12-4 and TRBJ1-4; 8 bases align to TRBD1. V lost 6 bases, J lost 0 bases, and 3 bases stayed unmatched. The CDR3 contains 15 residues. CDR3 protein: CASRDRAATNEKLFF. As DNA, the CDR3 is TGTGCCAGCAGGGACAGGGCCGCAACTAATGAAAAACTGTTTTTT.

The chain employs TRBV10-1 and TRBJ2-1, with TRBD1 as a possible D gene (5 bases). The CDR3 totals 11 residues. Per the germline V gene, CDR1 is WNHNN and CDR2 is SYGVQD (reference sequence). V shed 8 bases and J shed 8 bases, with 10 bases lying between them. The CDR3 nucleotides are TGCGCCAGCGGAATCAGGGATGAGCAGTTCTTC. Amino acids: CASGIRDEQFF.

The table lists this clonotype with a few counts. The chain is built from TRBV12-3 or TRBV12-4 and TRBJ2-1; 11 bases align to TRBD1. This CDR3 has 18 residues. The trim removed 6 bases at V and 9 bases at J, leaving 19 bases unmatched. CDR3 nucleotide sequence: TGTGCCAGCAGCCCTTTGCCCCGGACAGGGGGCGCGAAGCCTGAGCAGTTCTTC. This translates into CASSPLPRTGGAKPEQFF.

This clonotype showed up just a few times. The chain recombines TRBV20-1 with TRBJ1-1; TRBD1 is a possible D gene (6 bases). Deletions cut 3 bases from V and 3 bases from J, with 14 bases between. Germline V gene lookup returns CDR1 DFQATT and CDR2 SNEGSKA (reference sequence). This CDR3 is 14 amino acids long. In nucleotides, the CDR3 is TGCAGTGCTAGCGGGGGGGCGAAGGACACTGAAGCTTTCTTT. Its protein product is CSASGGAKDTEAFF.

This clonotype has only a few counts. V is TRBV7-9 and J is TRBJ2-2, with TRBD2 identical over 11 bases. This CDR3 has 17 amino acids. Trimming at V came to 4 bases and at J to 2 bases, leaving 6 bases not matched to a gene. Germline V gives CDR1 SEHNR, CDR2 FQNEAQ (reference sequence). The CDR3 protein is CASSWPLAGGNTGELFF. The DNA of the CDR3 is TGTGCCAGCAGCTGGCCCCTAGCGGGGGGCAACACCGGGGAGCTGTTTTTT.

This clonotype was counted many times. The chain carries TRBV29-1 and TRBJ2-1; TRBD2 aligns across 16 bases. The CDR3 has 14 residues. V gave up 7 bases and J gave up 7 bases; unmatched junction bases: 4. CDR1 SQVTM and CDR2 ANQGSEA come from the germline V gene. CDR3 in amino acids: CSAGTSGGGNEQFF. The DNA of the CDR3 is TGCAGCGCCGGGACTAGCGGGGGGGGGAATGAGCAGTTCTTC.

There are many counts of this clonotype. The rearrangement joins TRBV12-3 or TRBV12-4 to TRBJ2-2; D uncertain. CDR3 length: 13 amino acids. Trimming took 7 bases from V and 3 from J, leaving 9 bases between them. The DNA of the CDR3 is TGTGCCAGCACCCCATGGGACACCGGGGAGCTGTTTTTT. The encoded protein is CASTPWDTGELFF.

This chain joins TRBV25-1 and TRBJ2-1; the D gene is possibly TRBD1 (6 bases). CDR1 is MGHDK, CDR2 SYGVNS, per germline. This CDR3 is built from 14 residues. V was clipped by 1 base and J by 4 bases, with 8 bases between them. The CDR3 nucleotides read TGTGCCAGCAGTGAATGGACAGTGTACAATGAGCAGTTCTTC. It yields the protein CASSEWTVYNEQFF.

This clonotype was seen more than once but under ten times. The V call is TRBV7-3, the J call TRBJ2-5; D may be TRBD1 (6 bases). This CDR3 is 15 amino acids long. Germline V gene sequence: CDR1 SGHTA, CDR2 FQGTGA. The germline V and J ends were trimmed by 2 bases and 3 bases, with 13 bases remaining between them. The CDR3 here is CASSLAGGHEETQYF. Written as DNA, the CDR3 is TGTGCCAGCAGCTTAGCTGGGGGCCATGAAGAGACCCAGTACTTC.

The gene calls are TRBV12-3 or TRBV12-4 and TRBJ2-5, with 12 nucleotides matching TRBD1. J lost 5 bases, V lost 4 bases, and 5 bases had no gene match. CDR3 length: 15 residues. CDR3 region: CASSSGQGARETQYF. The DNA of the CDR3 is TGTGCCAGCAGTTCGGGACAGGGGGCGAGGGAGACCCAGTACTTC.

This clonotype has ten or more counts. The chain has TRBV3-1 and TRBJ2-1; D is uncertain. Per germline, CDR1 LGHDT and CDR2 YNNKEL (reference sequence). CDR3 length equals 11 residues. V was pared by 1 base and J by 8 bases, with 3 bases between. The chain's CDR3 is CASSQVDEQFF. DNA for the CDR3: TGTGCCAGCAGCCAAGTAGATGAGCAGTTCTTC.

This clonotype was counted only a few times. The rearrangement uses TRBV3-1 and TRBJ2-7; the D gene is possibly TRBD1 (5 bases). CDR3 size: 13 residues. The V gene's germline CDR1 is LGHDT and CDR2 YNNKEL (reference sequence). V lost 3 bases, J lost 3 bases, and 9 bases lay in between. The CDR3 coding sequence is TGTGCCAGCAGCCATGACGACAGCTACGAGCAGTACTTC. Translation: CASSHDDSYEQYF.

This clonotype was found a few times. The V call is TRBV3-1, the J call TRBJ1-6, with D unresolved. V lost 0 bases to trimming and J lost 12 bases, with 18 bases between them. CDR3 length equals 16 residues. Germline V gene sequence: CDR1 LGHDT, CDR2 YNNKEL (reference sequence). CDR3 residues: CASSQDPTGIMGPLHF. The CDR3 DNA reads TGTGCCAGCAGCCAAGACCCGACGGGCATAATGGGACCCCTCCACTTT.